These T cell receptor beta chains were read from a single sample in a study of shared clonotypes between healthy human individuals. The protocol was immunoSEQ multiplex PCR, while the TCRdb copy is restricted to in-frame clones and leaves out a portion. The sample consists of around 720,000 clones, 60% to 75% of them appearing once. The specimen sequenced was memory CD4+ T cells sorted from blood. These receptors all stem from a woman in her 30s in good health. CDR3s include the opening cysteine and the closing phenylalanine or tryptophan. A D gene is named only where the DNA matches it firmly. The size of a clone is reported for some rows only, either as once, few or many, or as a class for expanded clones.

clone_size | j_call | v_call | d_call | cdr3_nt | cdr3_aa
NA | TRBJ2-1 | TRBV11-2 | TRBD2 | TGTGCCAGCAGCTTAGGAGGACTAGCGGTCTACAATGAGCAGTTCTTC | CASSLGGLAVYNEQFF
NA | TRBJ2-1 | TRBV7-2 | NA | TGTGCCAGCAGCTTAAATAGCGGCTCCTACAATGAGCAGTTCTTC | CASSLNSGSYNEQFF
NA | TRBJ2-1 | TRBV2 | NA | TGTGCCAGCAGTGAAGACTCCTACAATGAGCAGTTCTTC | CASSEDSYNEQFF
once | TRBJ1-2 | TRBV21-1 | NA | TGTGCCAGCAGCCACCCGGGACAGGACTATGGCTACACCTTC | CASSHPGQDYGYTF
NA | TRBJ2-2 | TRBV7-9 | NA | TGTGCCAGCAGCTTGGCAGCGAACACCGGGGAGCTGTTTTTT | CASSLAANTGELFF
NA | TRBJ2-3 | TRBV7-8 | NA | TGTGCCAGCAGCCCCCGGGACACGAGCACAGATACGCAGTATTTT | CASSPRDTSTDTQYF
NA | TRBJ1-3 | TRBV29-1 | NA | TGCAGCGTTGGATCTGGGGTCGGAAACACCATATATTTT | CSVGSGVGNTIYF
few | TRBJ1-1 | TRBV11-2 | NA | TGTGCCAGCAGCATGTTCCTGGGGGGCGCTGAAGCTTTCTTT | CASSMFLGGAEAFF
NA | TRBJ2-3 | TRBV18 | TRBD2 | TGTGCCAGCACGACCGGGGGGGCAGGCACAGATACGCAGTATTTT | CASTTGGAGTDTQYF
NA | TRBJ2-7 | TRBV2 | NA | TGTGCCAGCAGTGAATTCAGGCTTTATTACGAGCAGTACTTC | CASSEFRLYYEQYF
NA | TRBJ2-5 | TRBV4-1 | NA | TGCGCCAGCAGCCAAAAAAACCAAGAGACCCAGTACTTC | CASSQKNQETQYF
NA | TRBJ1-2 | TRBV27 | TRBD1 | TGTGCCAGCAGTTTATACGACAGGGGGCCGATTGGCTACACCTTC | CASSLYDRGPIGYTF
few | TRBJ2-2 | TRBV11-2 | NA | TGTGCCAGCAGGCCCCCGGTCGGGGAGCTGTTTTTT | CASRPPVGELFF
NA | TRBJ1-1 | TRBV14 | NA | TGTGCCAGCAGCCGACTTTTTGGTAGGGAGACGAACACTGAAGCTTTCTTT | CASSRLFGRETNTEAFF
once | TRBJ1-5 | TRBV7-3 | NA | TGTGCCAGCAGCTCGGACCGCAATCAGCCCCAGCATTTT | CASSSDRNQPQHF
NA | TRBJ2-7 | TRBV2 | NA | TGTGCCAGCAGATACTCCTACGAGCAGTACTTC | CASRYSYEQYF
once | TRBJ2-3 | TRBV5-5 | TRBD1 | TGTGCCAGCAGGGGGACAGGGACAGATACGCAGTATTTT | CASRGTGTDTQYF
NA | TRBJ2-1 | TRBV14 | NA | TGTGCCAGCAGCCAAGACGGAGGGAGCTCCTACAATGAGCAGTTCTTC | CASSQDGGSSYNEQFF
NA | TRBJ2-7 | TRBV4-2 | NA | TGTGCCAGCAGCCAAGATCGTAACTACGAGCAGTACTTC | CASSQDRNYEQYF
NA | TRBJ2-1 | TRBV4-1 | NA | TGCGCCAGCAGCCAAGAACAGAGCTCCTACAATGAGCAGTTCTTC | CASSQEQSSYNEQFF
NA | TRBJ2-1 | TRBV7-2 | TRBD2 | TGTGCCAGCAGCTTACATTCCTTGGGCGGGAGGGCCTCCCATGAGCAGTTCTTC | CASSLHSLGGRASHEQFF
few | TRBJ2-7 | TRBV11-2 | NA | TGTGCCAGCAGCTCCGAAGACAGGAAGCAGTACTTC | CASSSEDRKQYF
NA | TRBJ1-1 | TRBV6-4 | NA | TGTGCCAGCAGTGACAAGGAGACCACTGAAGCTTTCTTT | CASSDKETTEAFF
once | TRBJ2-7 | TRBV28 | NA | TGTGCCAGCAGTGATTGGGTCCTATCCTACGAGCAGTACTTC | CASSDWVLSYEQYF
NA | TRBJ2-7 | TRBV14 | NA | TGTGCCAGCAGCCAACGCGTGGACGAGCAGTACTTC | CASSQRVDEQYF
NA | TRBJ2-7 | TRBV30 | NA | TGTGCCTGGTGGCGGGATCTTCCCTACGAGCAGTACTTC | CAWWRDLPYEQYF
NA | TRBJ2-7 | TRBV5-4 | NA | TGTGCCAGCAGGGACGCTGGGACCTACGAGCAGTACTTC | CASRDAGTYEQYF
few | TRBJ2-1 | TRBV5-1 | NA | TGCGCCAGCAGCTCGGAAGACTCGTACAATGAGCAGTTCTTC | CASSSEDSYNEQFF
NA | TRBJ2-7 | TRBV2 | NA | TGTGCCAGCAGTCGAGGGGTTTTTGGCGAGCAGTACTTC | CASSRGVFGEQYF